Shown below are 26 T cell receptor beta chains from a single sample sequenced in a study of control samples from healthy donors and cancer patients (dated by TCRdb to the early 2020s). Library creation used the immunoSEQ multiplex PCR assay. TCRdb carries this immuneACCESS record with in-frame sequences only. Its versions omit some clonotypes, under half of them owing to an unresolved V gene in the studies checked, with the rest unexplained. The sample contains roughly 130,000 clones, 85% to 95% of them found a single time. 8.5% to 10% of the sample is in the top ten clones. Sequenced input: blood. The receptors were gathered from a man aged 18-30 years in good health.

The chain employs TRBV27 and TRBJ2-1; D gene unclear. This CDR3 is built from 13 residues. Germline assignment: CDR1 MNHEY and CDR2 SMNVEV (reference sequence). The V end was cut by 4 bases, the J end by 3 bases, with 7 bases between. The DNA for the CDR3 is TGTGCCAGCAGTTCCCGACACTACAATGAGCAGTTCTTC. Protein: CASSSRHYNEQFF.

The chain uses TRBV25-1 and TRBJ1-2, with D maybe TRBD1 (5 bases). The CDR3 consists of 16 residues. V was trimmed by 0 bases and J by 2 bases, leaving 13 bases between them. Looked up from germline, CDR1 is MGHDK and CDR2 is SYGVNS. Written as DNA, the CDR3 is TGTGCCAGCAGTGAATACACGGCAGGGAAAAACTATGGCTACACCTTC. It specifies CASSEYTAGKNYGYTF.

This chain uses TRBV30 with TRBJ1-4; D gene unclear. Per germline, CDR1 GTSNPN and CDR2 SVGIG (reference sequence). This CDR3 contains 11 residues. Trimming shortened V by 5 bases and J by 5 bases, and 6 bases separated the two germline ends. The CDR3 nucleotides read TGTGCCTGGTCGAGGAATGAAAAACTGTTTTTT. Amino acids: CAWSRNEKLFF.

J is TRBJ1-2 and V is TRBV30, with 7 bases that match TRBD1. This CDR3 contains 12 residues. Germline CDR1 is GTSNPN and CDR2 is SVGIG (reference sequence). The CDR3 loop reads CASPTGVFGYTF. CDR3 DNA sequence: TGTGCTTCCCCCACAGGGGTTTTCGGCTACACCTTC.

V and J are TRBV5-6 and TRBJ1-5; D is possibly TRBD1 (5 bases). CDR1 and CDR2 (germline): SGHDT, YYEEEE. Trimming pared 0 bases from V and 0 bases from J, leaving 7 bases between. The CDR3 spans 15 residues. The CDR3 sequence is CASSLARDSNQPQHF. The CDR3 DNA is TGTGCCAGCAGCTTGGCCAGGGATAGCAATCAGCCCCAGCATTTT.

This sequence joins TRBV6-1 and TRBJ1-5; D might be TRBD1 (5 bases). V gave up 3 bases and J gave up 1 base, with 16 bases separating them. Germline lookup yields CDR1 MNHNS and CDR2 SASEGT. The CDR3 contains 17 residues. The CDR3 coding sequence is TGTGCCAGCAGTGACCCGGTCGGGGGGTCCAGCAATCAGCCCCAGCATTTT. As protein: CASSDPVGGSSNQPQHF.

The V call is TRBV2, the J call TRBJ2-7; D may be TRBD2 (5 bases). Per germline, CDR1 SNHLY and CDR2 FYNNEI. This CDR3 contains 14 residues. Trimming pared 6 bases from V and 1 base from J, leaving 13 bases between. The CDR3, as DNA: TGTGCCAGCAGATCAGGAGGCGGTTCCTACGAGCAGTACTTC. This codes for CASRSGGGSYEQYF.

V usage is TRBV4-1 and J usage is TRBJ2-3; D gene ambiguous. Trimming took 4 bases from V and 0 from J, leaving 11 bases between them. The V gene's germline CDR1 is MGHRA and CDR2 YSYEKL. This CDR3 is built from 15 residues. CDR3 loop: CASSPVEASTDTQYF. CDR3 bases: TGCGCCAGCAGCCCGGTCGAGGCTAGCACAGATACGCAGTATTTT.

This rearrangement joins TRBV7-3 to TRBJ2-2, with 8 nucleotides matching TRBD1. Trimming at V came to 0 bases and at J to 4 bases, leaving 7 bases not matched to a gene. In germline, CDR1 is SGHTA, CDR2 FQGTGA. CDR3 length equals 17 residues. DNA for the CDR3: TGTGCCAGCAGCTTAACGGTCGAACAGGGGGGCACCGGGGAGCTGTTTTTT. It translates to CASSLTVEQGGTGELFF.

CDR3 DNA: TGTGCCTGGAGTATGACCCGGACTTTCCGAGGTCAGCCCCAGCATTTT. Amino acids: CAWSMTRTFRGQPQHF. The chain links TRBV30 to TRBJ1-5; D remains ambiguous. Trimming took 2 bases from V and 6 from J, leaving 20 bases between them. Germline V lookup: CDR1 GTSNPN, CDR2 SVGIG (reference sequence). CDR3 length equals 16 residues.

The chain joins TRBV5-6 to TRBJ1-2; perhaps TRBD1 as D (5 bases). The germline V and J ends were trimmed by 0 bases and 6 bases, with 12 bases remaining between them. The CDR3 covers 14 residues. Germline CDR1 SGHDT, CDR2 YYEEEE. The CDR3, as DNA: TGTGCCAGCAGCTTGGATGGACAAGCCCATGGCTACACCTTC. Its translation is CASSLDGQAHGYTF. Complete variable domain (other parts from reference TRBV5-6 and TRBJ1-2): DAGVTQSPTHLIKTRGQQVTLRCSPKSGHDTVSWYQQALGQGPQFIFQYYEEEERQRGNFPDRFSGHQFPNYSSELNVNALLLGDSALYLCASSLDGQAHGYTFGSGTRLTVV.

This rearrangement joins TRBV10-3 to TRBJ1-4, with D hard to call. The CDR3 extends over 11 amino acids. V lost 8 bases and J lost 8, with 9 bases in between. The V gene's germline CDR1 is ENHRY and CDR2 SYGVKD. Here the CDR3 reads CAIRSGEKLFF. The DNA of the CDR3 is TGTGCCATCCGATCGGGGGAAAAACTGTTTTTT.

V and J are TRBV11-3 and TRBJ2-1; 15 nucleotides align to TRBD2. V lost 5 bases to trimming and J lost 4 bases; unmatched junction nucleotides: 3. The germline gives CDR1 SGHNT, CDR2 YENEEA. The CDR3 totals 16 residues. The CDR3 sequence is CASSPGTSGGYNEQFF. The CDR3 DNA follows: TGTGCCAGCAGCCCAGGGACTAGCGGGGGGTACAATGAGCAGTTCTTC. The full variable domain, its missing parts supplied by reference TRBV11-3 and TRBJ2-1, is EAGVVQSPRYKIIEKKQPVAFWCNPISGHNTLYWYLQNLGQGPELLIRYENEEAVDDSQLPKDRFSAERLKGVDSTLKIQPAELGDSAVYLCASSPGTSGGYNEQFFGPGTRLTVL.

V usage is TRBV11-2 and J usage is TRBJ1-1; D gene uncertain. Germline V gene sequence: CDR1 SGHAT, CDR2 FQNNGV. The V gene lost 3 bases and the J gene lost 11 bases, with 16 bases spanning the gap. CDR3 length equals 13 residues. This CDR3 reads CASSLDSGVRAFF. The DNA of the CDR3 is TGTGCCAGCAGCTTGGACTCTGGGGTTAGGGCTTTCTTT.

This clone has just a few counts. The genes are TRBV5-4 and TRBJ2-7; D may match TRBD1 or TRBD2 (6 bases each). Germline V gives CDR1 SGHNT, CDR2 YYREEE (reference sequence). The CDR3 totals 15 residues. V shed 1 base and J shed 0 bases, with 11 bases lying between them. The CDR3 nucleotides are TGTGCCAGCAGCTTGACAGGGAGGAGCTCCTACGAGCAGTACTTC. Its translation is CASSLTGRSSYEQYF.

The chain recombines TRBV6-1 with TRBJ2-3; 7 bases match TRBD1. Losses at the gene ends were 3 bases for V and 2 bases for J; bases not matched to a gene: 2. CDR1 and CDR2 (germline): MNHNS, SASEGT. CDR3 size: 14 residues. CDR3 region: CASSEDRPTDTQYF. The DNA for the CDR3 is TGTGCCAGCAGTGAGGACAGGCCCACAGATACGCAGTATTTT.

There are a few counts of this clone. The CDR3 is CASSYVTGLGLNEQFF. Written as DNA, the CDR3 is TGTGCCAGCAGCTACGTGACGGGACTGGGGCTTAATGAGCAGTTCTTC. The chain couples TRBV7-2 to TRBJ2-1; D is perhaps TRBD2 (6 bases). V was shortened by 4 bases and J by 7 bases, with 20 bases between the two germline ends. Germline CDR1 SGHTA, CDR2 FQGNSA. CDR3 size: 16 residues.

This clone showed up just once. This rearrangement joins TRBV7-9 to TRBJ1-2; D unclear. CDR1 SEHNR and CDR2 FQNEAQ come from the germline V gene (reference sequence). Trimming removed 5 bases from V and 6 bases from J, with 22 bases in between. The CDR3 sequence is 16 residues long. The CDR3 sequence: CASSLHGEPLRNGYTF. CDR3 nucleotides: TGTGCCAGCAGCCTCCATGGGGAACCCCTTAGAAATGGCTACACCTTC.

The chain couples TRBV10-3 to TRBJ1-1, with 11 bases that match TRBD1. Germline CDR1 and CDR2: ENHRY and SYGVKD. The CDR3 consists of 14 residues. V lost 3 bases, J lost 4 bases, and 1 base stayed unmatched. The DNA for the CDR3 is TGTGCCATCAGTGACGGGACAGGGGGCACTGAAGCTTTCTTT. It is translated as CAISDGTGGTEAFF.

J is TRBJ1-5 and V is TRBV2; the D gene is possibly TRBD1 (5 bases). V was pared by 2 bases and J by 7 bases, with 15 bases between. The germline V gene encodes CDR1 SNHLY and CDR2 FYNNEI. The CDR3 totals 15 residues. CDR3 in DNA: TGTGCCAGCAGTGAACGAGGGGCGTTTTCCCAGCCCCAGCATTTT. Its translation: CASSERGAFSQPQHF. The full variable domain, its missing parts supplied by reference TRBV2 and TRBJ1-5, is EPEVTQTPSHQVTQMGQEVILRCVPISNHLYFYWYRQILGQKVEFLVSFYNNEISEKSEIFDDQFSVERPDGSNFTLKIRSTKLEDSAMYFCASSERGAFSQPQHFGDGTRLSIL.

The CDR3 sequence is CASRPEGYTGELFF. The DNA of the CDR3 is TGTGCCAGCAGGCCCGAGGGGTACACCGGGGAGCTGTTTTTT. This chain links TRBV28 with TRBJ2-2; D tentatively reads TRBD1 or TRBD2 (5 bases each). This CDR3 contains 14 residues. V shed 6 bases and J shed 3 bases, with 11 bases lying between them. The germline V gene encodes CDR1 MDHEN and CDR2 SYDVKM.

The rearrangement uses TRBV2 and TRBJ2-1, with 12 positions matching TRBD2. The CDR3 is made up of 20 amino acids. Germline CDR1 is SNHLY and CDR2 is FYNNEI. V trimming: 6 bases; J trimming: 0 bases; junction bases outside the gene matches: 15. CDR3 amino acids: CASSPKAGTSGFSSYNEQFF. For the CDR3, the DNA is TGTGCCAGCAGCCCCAAAGCCGGGACTAGCGGGTTTTCCTCCTACAATGAGCAGTTCTTC. Full variable domain (rest looked up from reference TRBV2 and TRBJ2-1): EPEVTQTPSHQVTQMGQEVILRCVPISNHLYFYWYRQILGQKVEFLVSFYNNEISEKSEIFDDQFSVERPDGSNFTLKIRSTKLEDSAMYFCASSPKAGTSGFSSYNEQFFGPGTRLTVL.

This clone was seen just once. V gene TRBV5-8 combines with J gene TRBJ1-1, with 10 bases lining up with TRBD1. CDR3 length: 15 amino acids. Germline CDR1 and CDR2: SGHTS and YDEGEE. V was clipped by 2 bases and J by 3 bases; unmatched bases: 4. The CDR3 reads CASSFAGTGDTEAFF. CDR3 DNA sequence: TGTGCCAGCAGCTTTGCCGGGACAGGGGACACTGAAGCTTTCTTT.

Concerning this clone: The sample has other DNA sequences that encode this CDR3 too. This rearrangement joins TRBV19 to TRBJ2-7; D not resolved. CDR1 is LNHDA and CDR2 is SQIVND in the germline V gene (reference sequence). V dropped 1 base and J dropped 3 bases, with 7 bases sitting between them. The CDR3 loop spans 13 amino acids. CDR3: CASSIGGSYEQYF. Here the CDR3 DNA reads TGTGCCAGTAGTATAGGCGGAAGCTACGAGCAGTACTTC.

This rearrangement joins TRBV2 to TRBJ2-1, with TRBD2 as a possible D gene (5 bases). There are 14 residues in the CDR3. Germline V gene lookup returns CDR1 SNHLY and CDR2 FYNNEI. Trimming removed 4 bases at V and 0 bases at J, with 7 bases between. The CDR3 sequence: CASSGESSYNEQFF. The CDR3 coding sequence is TGTGCCAGCAGTGGGGAGTCCTCCTACAATGAGCAGTTCTTC.

This clone was observed once. The V and J genes are TRBV7-3 and TRBJ1-3; maybe TRBD1 (6 bases). Germline V gene lookup returns CDR1 SGHTA and CDR2 FQGTGA. CDR3 size: 14 residues. V was clipped by 6 bases and J by 3 bases, with 12 bases between them. CDR3 in DNA: TGTGCCAGCAGTCCAGGACAGAGTGGAAACACCATATATTTT. It specifies CASSPGQSGNTIYF.